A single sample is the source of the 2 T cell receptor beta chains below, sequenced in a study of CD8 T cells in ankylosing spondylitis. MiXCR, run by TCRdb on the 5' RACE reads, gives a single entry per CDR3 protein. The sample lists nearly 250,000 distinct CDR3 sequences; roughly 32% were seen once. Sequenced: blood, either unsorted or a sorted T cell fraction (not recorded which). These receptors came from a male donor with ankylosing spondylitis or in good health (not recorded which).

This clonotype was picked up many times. DNA for the CDR3: TGTGCCAGCAGTTTAGCCGGGGAGCTGTTTTTT. Its translation: CASSLAGELFF. The chain employs TRBV27 and TRBJ2-2; D uncertain. This CDR3 has 11 amino acids. The germline gives CDR1 MNHEY, CDR2 SMNVEV (reference sequence). V lost 2 bases, J lost 6 bases, and 1 base lay in between.

CDR3 sequence reads: CSASGGSYEQYF. The CDR3 region has the DNA TGCAGTGCTAGTGGGGGGTCCTACGAGCAGTACTTC. The chain links TRBV20-1 to TRBJ2-7; TRBD2 is a possible D gene (6 bases). Per germline, CDR1 DFQATT and CDR2 SNEGSKA (reference sequence). V lost 3 bases and J 1 base, leaving 7 bases between the germline ends. The CDR3 consists of 12 residues.